This is a list of T cell receptor beta chains from one sample in a study of CD8 T cells in Susac syndrome. TCRdb itself ran the immunoSEQ multiplex PCR reads through MiXCR, one entry per CDR3 protein. This sample has around 170,000 distinct CDR3 sequences; roughly 95% occur once, and the top ten carry approximately 0.098%. Material for sequencing was CD4+ T cells from PBMCs. These receptors all come from a human donor with Susac syndrome. Both conserved end residues are trimmed from each CDR3. Some rows mark clone size as missing; the rest say once, few, many or name a class of expanded clone.

abundance	v_gene	j_gene	CDR3aa
.	TRBV12-3/TRBV12-4	TRBJ2-7	ASSFKAGGAYEQY
.	TRBV5-1	TRBJ1-2	ASSLGGVNNYGYT
few	TRBV18	TRBJ2-7	ASSPGTSSYEQY
.	TRBV7-3	TRBJ2-7	ASSSTGLAGGNEQY
.	TRBV27	TRBJ2-3	ASSMTLDRDSTDTQY
.	TRBV20-1	TRBJ2-2	SARDSGGNGELF
.	TRBV30	TRBJ1-1	AWSRQIMNTEAF
.	TRBV6-4	TRBJ2-2	ASSGIAGELF
.	TRBV20-1	TRBJ1-6	SATGNSPNNSPLH
once	TRBV12-5	TRBJ2-5	ASGSGLAEETQY
.	TRBV4-2	TRBJ1-2	ASSQDRQRQVTYGYT
.	TRBV19	TRBJ1-2	ASSINPMYYGYT
.	TRBV4-1	TRBJ2-5	ASSQAATTETQY
.	TRBV30	TRBJ2-1	AWSVLAGFYNEQF